This T cell receptor beta chain comes out of a study of blood T cell repertoires in COVID-19. Looking at the study overall: Samples came from the United States, Italy and Spain, spanning acute and convalescent COVID-19. Sources were T cells, B-cell-depleted T cells, or PBMCs; the material itself was cDNA or gDNA.

Methods used by the authors: The authors estimated nucleated cell counts from reference gene primer amplification. Repertoires were generated with immunoSEQ multiplex PCR, while TCRdb's copy carries only in-frame clones and drops some. The D gene and trimming were derived from the DNA, and the V and J assignments and clone size from that table. The sample lists 250,000 to 300,000 clones; more than 80% were seen once. Patients of the Seattle cohort, enrolled during active infection, were followed longitudinally. The germline V gene encodes CDR1 SGHVS and CDR2 FNYEAQ. The CDR3 is 16 amino acids. V gave up 2 bases and J gave up 7 bases, with 18 bases separating them.

The sequenced sample consisted of peripheral blood. This receptor was identified in a woman aged 50 to 60 with COVID-19, enrolled during active disease. The chain is built from TRBV7-6 and TRBJ2-1; possibly TRBD1 for D (6 bases). The CDR3 spells CASSLLTGNGRNEQFF. The CDR3 DNA reads as TGTGCCAGCAGCTTACTAACAGGGAATGGTCGGAATGAGCAGTTCTTC. Filled out from reference TRBV7-6 and TRBJ2-1, the complete variable domain reads GAGVSQSPRYKVTKRGQDVALRCDPISGHVSLYWYRQALGQGPEFLTYFNYEAQQDKSGLPNDRFSAERPEGSISTLTIQRTEQRDSAMYRCASSLLTGNGRNEQFFGPGTRLTVL.